This T cell receptor beta chain was recovered during a study of blood T cells in healthy people across ages. Study-level results: Researchers report that TCR beta diversity correlated strongly with naive T cell percentage.

There were at least 5.5 micrograms of total RNA extracted from every sample. Details on this clonotype: Its antigen is still unknown.

Primers used in a second PCR of about 6 to 11 cycles were a sample-barcoded 5' primer and a J-beta primer mix. MiXCR, run by TCRdb on the 5' RACE reads, gives a single entry per CDR3 protein. The sample lists about 760,000 distinct CDR3 sequences, approximately 60% occurring once. This CDR3 is built from 13 residues. Germline V gene lookup returns CDR1 SNHLY and CDR2 FYNNEI. The V end was cut by 4 bases, the J end by 9 bases, with 13 bases between. The J gene is TRBJ2-1, the V gene TRBV2, with no clear D. Sequenced input: blood. The clonotype comes from a man aged 35-49 years in good health. The chain's CDR3 is CASSGTPNGEQFF. The CDR3 nucleotides are TGTGCCAGCAGTGGAACTCCAAACGGTGAGCAGTTCTTC.